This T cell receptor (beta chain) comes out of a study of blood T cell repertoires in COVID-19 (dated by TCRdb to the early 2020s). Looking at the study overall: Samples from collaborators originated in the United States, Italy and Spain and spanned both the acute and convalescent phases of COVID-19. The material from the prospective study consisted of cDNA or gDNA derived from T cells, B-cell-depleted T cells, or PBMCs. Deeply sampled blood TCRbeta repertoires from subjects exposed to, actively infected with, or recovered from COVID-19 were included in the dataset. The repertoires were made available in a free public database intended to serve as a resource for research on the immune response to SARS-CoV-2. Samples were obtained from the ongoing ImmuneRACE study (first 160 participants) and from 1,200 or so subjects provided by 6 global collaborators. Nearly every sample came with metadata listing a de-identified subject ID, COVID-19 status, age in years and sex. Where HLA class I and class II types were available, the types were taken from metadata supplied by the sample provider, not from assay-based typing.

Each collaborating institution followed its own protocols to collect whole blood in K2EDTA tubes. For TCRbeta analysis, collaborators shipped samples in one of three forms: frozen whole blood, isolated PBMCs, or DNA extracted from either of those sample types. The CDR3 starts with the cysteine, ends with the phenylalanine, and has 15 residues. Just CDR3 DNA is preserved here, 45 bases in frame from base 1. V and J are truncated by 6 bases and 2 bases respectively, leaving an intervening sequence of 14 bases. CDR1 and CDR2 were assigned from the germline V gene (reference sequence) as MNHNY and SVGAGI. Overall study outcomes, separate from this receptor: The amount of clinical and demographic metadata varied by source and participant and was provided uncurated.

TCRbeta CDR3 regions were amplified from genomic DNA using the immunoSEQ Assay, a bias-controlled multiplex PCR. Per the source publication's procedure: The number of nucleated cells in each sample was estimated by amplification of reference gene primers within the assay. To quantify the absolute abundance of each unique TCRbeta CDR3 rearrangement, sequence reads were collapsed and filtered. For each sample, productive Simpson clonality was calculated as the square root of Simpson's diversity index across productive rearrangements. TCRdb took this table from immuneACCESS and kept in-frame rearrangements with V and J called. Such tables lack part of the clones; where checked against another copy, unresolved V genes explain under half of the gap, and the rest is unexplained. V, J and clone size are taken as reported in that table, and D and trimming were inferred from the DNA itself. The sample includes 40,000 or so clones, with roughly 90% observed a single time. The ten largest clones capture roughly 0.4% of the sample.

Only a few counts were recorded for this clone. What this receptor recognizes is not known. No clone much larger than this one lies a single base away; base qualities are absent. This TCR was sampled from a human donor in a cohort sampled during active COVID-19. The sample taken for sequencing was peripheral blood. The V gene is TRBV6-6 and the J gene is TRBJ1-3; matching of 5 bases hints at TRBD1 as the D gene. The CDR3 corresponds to CASRIQVPTGNTIYF. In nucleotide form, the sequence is TGTGCCAGCAGGATACAGGTCCCGACTGGAAACACCATATATTTT.